These 23 T cell receptor beta chains originate from one sample sequenced in a study of control samples from healthy donors and cancer patients. Data came from immunoSEQ multiplex PCR; TCRdb stores just in-frame clones and leaves some out. This sample yields about 75,000 clones, of which 75% to 90% are seen a single time; approximately 15% belongs to the top ten. Specimen: blood. All receptors come from a man aged 45-60 years in good health.

V is TRBV18 and J is TRBJ2-7; TRBD1 or TRBD2 may be the D gene (5 bases each). The CDR3 extends over 16 amino acids. CDR1 is KGHSH and CDR2 is LQKENI in the germline V gene. Between the trimmed V and J ends, which lost 0 bases and 0 bases, there was a span of 12 bases. In nucleotides, the CDR3 is TGTGCCAGCTCACCACCGGGACCCCGGAGCTCCTACGAGCAGTACTTC. Translated, it gives CASSPPGPRSSYEQYF.

V gene TRBV15 combines with J gene TRBJ2-7, with D perhaps TRBD2 (5 bases). The V end lost 0 bases, the J end lost 6 bases, and 12 bases lay between the germline ends. The length of the CDR3 is 14 residues. In germline, CDR1 is LNHNV, CDR2 YYDKDF (reference sequence). This CDR3 reads CATSRDRVGSEQYF. In DNA form, the CDR3 reads TGTGCCACCAGCAGAGATCGGGTAGGGAGCGAGCAGTACTTC. Using reference TRBV15 and TRBJ2-7 for the parts outside the CDR3, the full variable domain is DAMVIQNPRYQVTQFGKPVTLSCSQTLNHNVMYWYQQKSSQAPKLLFHYYDKDFNNEADTPDNFQSRRPNTSFCFLDIRSPGLGDTAMYLCATSRDRVGSEQYFGPGTRLTVT.

This chain uses TRBV2 with TRBJ2-3, with 11 bases matching TRBD2. The CDR3 sequence is 12 residues long. The germline CDR1 and CDR2 sequences are SNHLY and FYNNEI. The junction had 8 bases not matched to a gene; V was cut back by 7 bases and J by 14 bases. The CDR3 DNA follows: TGTGCCAGCACTGGTAGCGGGAGGGCTTCGTATTTT. Encoded protein: CASTGSGRASYF.

The genes are TRBV5-1 and TRBJ2-1, with 10 bases fitting TRBD1. Germline V CDR1 and CDR2: SGHRS, YFSETQ. CDR3 size: 15 residues. Trimming removed 4 bases from V and 2 bases from J; junction bases left unmatched: 3. CDR3 loop: CASSGDRGPYNEQFF. CDR3 in DNA: TGCGCCAGCAGCGGAGACAGGGGGCCCTACAATGAGCAGTTCTTC.

The chain joins TRBV11-3 to TRBJ2-5; TRBD2 agrees at 8 bases. The germline CDR1 and CDR2 sequences are SGHNT and YENEEA. The CDR3 is 16 residues long. V was pared by 4 bases and J by 5 bases, with 12 bases of the junction left unmatched. CDR3 in DNA: TGTGCCAGCAGCTCTCGGGGGGGGCGGGAGCAGGAGACCCAGTACTTC. It codes for CASSSRGGREQETQYF. The variable domain in full, completed from reference TRBV11-3 and TRBJ2-5, reads EAGVVQSPRYKIIEKKQPVAFWCNPISGHNTLYWYLQNLGQGPELLIRYENEEAVDDSQLPKDRFSAERLKGVDSTLKIQPAELGDSAVYLCASSSRGGREQETQYFGPGTRLLVL.

This rearrangement joins TRBV29-1 to TRBJ2-3; 11 nucleotides match TRBD2. Trimming removed 0 bases from V and 0 bases from J; junction bases left unmatched: 8. CDR1 and CDR2 from the germline V gene are SQVTM and ANQGSEA. The CDR3 extends over 18 amino acids. The CDR3 nucleotides read TGCAGCGTTGAAGATAGCTCCAGGACTAGCGGGAGCACAGATACGCAGTATTTT. It yields the protein CSVEDSSRTSGSTDTQYF.

The rearrangement uses TRBV6-2 or TRBV6-3 and TRBJ2-1, with 8 nucleotides matching TRBD2. Looked up from germline, CDR1 is MNHEY and CDR2 is SVGEGT. V lost 0 bases to trimming and J lost 7 bases; unmatched junction nucleotides: 11. The CDR3 covers 17 residues. The CDR3 DNA is TGTGCCAGCAGTTACTCCCTCCCAGCGGGGGTAAGGAATGAGCAGTTCTTC. Encoded protein: CASSYSLPAGVRNEQFF.

The chain joins TRBV2 to TRBJ2-5; D is uncertain. Germline V gene lookup returns CDR1 SNHLY and CDR2 FYNNEI. The V gene lost 5 bases and the J gene lost 2 bases, with 15 bases spanning the gap. CDR3 length: 15 amino acids. Here the CDR3 reads CASSSTRVPQETQYF. Written as DNA, the CDR3 is TGTGCCAGCAGTTCCACCCGTGTGCCTCAAGAGACCCAGTACTTC.

This clone was counted only a few times. This chain joins TRBV18 and TRBJ2-7, with D perhaps matching TRBD1 or TRBD2 (6 bases each). V was trimmed by 3 bases and J by 5 bases, leaving 20 bases between them. This CDR3 has 16 residues. CDR1 is KGHSH and CDR2 is LQKENI in the germline V gene. CDR3 protein: CASSPWRGPSGDEQYF. DNA for the CDR3: TGTGCCAGCTCACCCTGGAGGGGTCCGTCAGGGGACGAGCAGTACTTC.

The rearrangement uses TRBV28 and TRBJ1-5; maybe TRBD1 (6 bases). V was shortened by 3 bases and J by 2 bases, with 17 bases between the two germline ends. This CDR3 region has 17 residues. The germline gives CDR1 MDHEN, CDR2 SYDVKM. This CDR3 reads CASSLPSGGQRNQPQHF. CDR3 DNA sequence: TGTGCCAGCAGTTTGCCCTCCGGGGGGCAACGCAATCAGCCCCAGCATTTT. Complete variable domain (other parts from reference TRBV28 and TRBJ1-5): DVKVTQSSRYLVKRTGEKVFLECVQDMDHENMFWYRQDPGLGLRLIYFSYDVKMKEKGDIPEGYSVSREKKERFSLILESASTNQTSMYLCASSLPSGGQRNQPQHFGDGTRLSIL.

V is TRBV5-6 and J is TRBJ2-5; no firm D call. Germline V CDR1 and CDR2: SGHDT, YYEEEE. The CDR3 is 16 residues long. Trimming removed 4 bases from V and 0 bases from J, with 16 bases in between. The CDR3 DNA follows: TGTGCCAGCAGCCCATCCGGCTCTTTGTACCAAGAGACCCAGTACTTC. This gives the protein CASSPSGSLYQETQYF.

This clone was found a few times. V gene TRBV6-5 combines with J gene TRBJ1-1; D is unresolved. V gave up 1 base and J gave up 1 base, with 7 bases separating them. Germline CDR1 is MNHEY and CDR2 is SVGAGI. The CDR3 length is 14 residues. In DNA, the CDR3 is TGTGCCAGCAGTTACTTAGAGGGGAACACTGAAGCTTTCTTT. It codes for CASSYLEGNTEAFF.

This chain uses TRBV7-2 with TRBJ1-4; weak D call: TRBD1 (5 bases). This CDR3 spans 13 amino acids. Germline V gives CDR1 SGHTA, CDR2 FQGNSA. Trimming shortened V by 5 bases and J by 8 bases, and 12 bases separated the two germline ends. DNA for the CDR3: TGTGCCAGCAGCCCTGGGAGGGGAGAAAAACTGTTTTTT. This encodes CASSPGRGEKLFF.

V gene TRBV5-5 combines with J gene TRBJ2-7, with D unresolved. This CDR3 is built from 11 residues. Germline-derived CDR1 and CDR2 are SGHKS and YYEKEE (reference sequence). V was clipped by 1 base and J by 7 bases, with 6 bases between them. The CDR3 region is CASSLLVEQYF. CDR3 DNA: TGTGCCAGCAGCTTGCTAGTAGAGCAGTACTTC.

V is TRBV7-8 and J is TRBJ2-3; D is uncertain. The CDR3 covers 14 residues. Trimming cost V 1 base and J 6 bases, with 11 bases left between them. Germline CDR1 and CDR2: SGHVS and FQNEAQ. Here the CDR3 reads CASSLELATDTQYF. The CDR3 DNA follows: TGTGCCAGCAGCTTAGAACTGGCTACCGATACGCAGTATTTT.

This clone appeared a few times. The rearrangement links TRBV12-2 to TRBJ2-1. TRBV12-2 is a pseudogene segment. The CDR3 has 13 amino acids. CDR3 loop: CASRFGTANEQFF. The CDR3 nucleotides are TGTGCAAGTCGCTTTGGGACCGCGAATGAGCAGTTCTTC.

The CDR3 reads CASSGISASGSLMETQYF. The CDR3 DNA reads as TGTGCCAGCAGCGGAATTTCGGCTAGCGGGAGTCTGATGGAGACCCAGTACTTC. The chain has TRBV11-2 and TRBJ2-5; 10 positions match TRBD2. CDR3 length: 18 amino acids. Germline-derived CDR1 and CDR2 are SGHAT and FQNNGV. Trimming took 5 bases from V and 5 from J; bases not matched to a gene: 17. Full variable domain (outside the CDR3, taken from reference TRBV11-2 and TRBJ2-5): EAGVAQSPRYKIIEKRQSVAFWCNPISGHATLYWYQQILGQGPKLLIQFQNNGVVDDSQLPKDRFSAERLKGVDSTLKIQPAKLEDSAVYLCASSGISASGSLMETQYFGPGTRLLVL.

J is TRBJ2-4 and V is TRBV7-3; 7 positions match TRBD1. The V gene end was trimmed by 0 bases and the J gene end by 1 base; junction bases not matched to a gene: 6. This CDR3 region has 17 residues. CDR1 SGHTA and CDR2 FQGTGA come from the germline V gene. CDR3 in DNA: TGTGCCAGCAGCTTAACGTCAACAGGGGTGGCCAAAAACATTCAGTACTTC. Protein product: CASSLTSTGVAKNIQYF. The full variable domain, with the rest looked up from reference TRBV7-3 and TRBJ2-4, is GAGVSQTPSNKVTEKGKYVELRCDPISGHTALYWYRQSLGQGPEFLIYFQGTGAADDSGLPNDRFFAVRPEGSVSTLKIQRTERGDSAVYLCASSLTSTGVAKNIQYFGAGTRLSVL.

The gene calls are TRBV18 and TRBJ2-3; D remains ambiguous. The V gene's germline CDR1 is KGHSH and CDR2 LQKENI. The CDR3 totals 16 residues. V lost 3 bases, J lost 6 bases, and 19 bases lay in between. CDR3 DNA sequence: TGTGCCAGCTCACCTGGAAGAAGGGCAAACATGGATACGCAGTATTTT. It translates to CASSPGRRANMDTQYF.

V and J are TRBV11-2 and TRBJ2-7; 12 positions agree with TRBD2. V dropped 5 bases and J dropped 5; count of bases not matched to a gene: 7. From germline, CDR1 is SGHAT and CDR2 FQNNGV. The CDR3 consists of 15 residues. The CDR3 loop is CASSPLRLAGDEQYF. CDR3 nucleotide sequence: TGTGCCAGCAGCCCCTTAAGACTAGCGGGAGACGAGCAGTACTTC.

The chain carries TRBV30 and TRBJ2-1; no firm D call. This CDR3 comprises 15 residues. V lost 0 bases and J 5 bases, leaving 14 bases between the germline ends. Germline CDR1 is GTSNPN and CDR2 is SVGIG (reference sequence). DNA for the CDR3: TGTGCCTGGAGTGTACAACTTGGCCCCAACAATGAGCAGTTCTTC. Its translation: CAWSVQLGPNNEQFF.

The rearrangement joins TRBV4-1 to TRBJ2-7; 8 bases fit TRBD1. V gave up 1 base and J gave up 4 bases; unmatched junction bases: 3. The CDR3 covers 14 residues. CDR1 is MGHRA, CDR2 YSYEKL, per germline. The CDR3: CASSQGTGRYEQYF. The DNA of the CDR3 is TGCGCCAGCAGCCAAGGGACAGGGAGGTACGAGCAGTACTTC.

The gene calls are TRBV6-5 and TRBJ2-7, with 8 bases matching TRBD2. V lost 8 bases to trimming and J lost 4 bases; unmatched junction nucleotides: 7. CDR3 length equals 13 residues. The germline V gene encodes CDR1 MNHEY and CDR2 SVGAGI. The CDR3 DNA reads as TGTGCCAGCTACCGGGAGGGCCTTTACGAGCAGTACTTC. It translates to CASYREGLYEQYF.